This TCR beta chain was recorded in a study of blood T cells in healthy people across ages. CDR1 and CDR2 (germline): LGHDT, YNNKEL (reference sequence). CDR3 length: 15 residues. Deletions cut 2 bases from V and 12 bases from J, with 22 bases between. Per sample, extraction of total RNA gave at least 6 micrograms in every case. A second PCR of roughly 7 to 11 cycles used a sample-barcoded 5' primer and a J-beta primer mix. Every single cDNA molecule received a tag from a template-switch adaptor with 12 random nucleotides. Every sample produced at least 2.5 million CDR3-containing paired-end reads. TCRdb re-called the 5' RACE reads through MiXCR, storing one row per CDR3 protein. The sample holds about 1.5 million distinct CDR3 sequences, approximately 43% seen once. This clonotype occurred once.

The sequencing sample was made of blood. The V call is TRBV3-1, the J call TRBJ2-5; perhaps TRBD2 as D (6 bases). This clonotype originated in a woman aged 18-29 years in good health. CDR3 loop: CASSQMVAEYNEKYF. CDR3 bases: TGTGCCAGCAGCCAAATGGTAGCGGAATACAATGAGAAGTACTTC.